This T cell receptor (beta chain) was sequenced for a study of blood T cell repertoires in COVID-19. Study-wide context: The analysed material was cDNA or gDNA that came from T cells, B-cell-depleted T cells, or PBMCs.

Repertoires were generated with immunoSEQ multiplex PCR, while TCRdb's copy carries only in-frame clones and drops some. In the table there are a few hundred thousand clones, around 89% of which are singletons. Germline V gives CDR1 MDHEN, CDR2 SYDVKM. V lost 5 bases, J lost 2 bases, and 7 bases lay in between. The CDR3 length is 13 residues. The sequenced sample consisted of peripheral blood. This TCR was recovered from an older woman with acute or convalescent COVID-19. The chain employs TRBV28 and TRBJ1-5; D is ambiguous. The CDR3 protein is CASSNPGNQPQHF. The CDR3 region has the DNA TGTGCCAGCAGTAATCCGGGCAATCAGCCCCAGCATTTT.